This entry features one T cell receptor beta chain sequence. The CDR3 is 15 amino acids. Per germline, CDR1 MDHEN and CDR2 SYDVKM. The V end lost 2 bases, the J end lost 4 bases, and 14 bases lay between the germline ends. Some clones are missing from TCRdb's copy, which holds only in-frame ones; the method was immunoSEQ multiplex PCR. The data show about 380,000 clones, over 90% seen once. The entry originates in a study of shared T cell receptors in the human thymus. The TCR sequence derives from a human donor. The specimen sequenced was thymocytes. V is TRBV28 and J is TRBJ1-2; tentatively, D is TRBD1 (6 bases). CDR3 bases: TGTGCCAGCAGTTTACGGGGGGCGCTGGGCTATGGCTACACCTTC. Protein: CASSLRGALGYGYTF.